Each of the 32 T cell receptor beta chains below was sequenced from the same sample in a study of CD8 T cells in ankylosing spondylitis. TCRdb passed the 5' RACE reads through MiXCR, listing each CDR3 protein once. The sample includes about 460,000 distinct CDR3 sequences, 5.3% of them seen just once. For these TCRs, the target antigens are not known. Study-wide results and caveats: A motif of several highly homologous TCR beta variants was seen as apparently characteristic of ankylosing spondylitis blood.

Material for sequencing was blood, either unsorted or a sorted T cell fraction (not recorded which). The source of these receptors is a male donor with ankylosing spondylitis.

This rearrangement joins TRBV30 to TRBJ1-3, with D possibly TRBD1 on 6 matching bases. V lost 0 bases to trimming and J lost 5 bases, with 17 bases between them. Germline values: CDR1 GTSNPN, CDR2 SVGIG (reference sequence). This CDR3 is 16 amino acids long. CDR3 loop: CAWSVQLAGARNTIYF. The CDR3 DNA reads as TGTGCCTGGAGTGTACAGTTGGCAGGGGCTAGAAACACCATATATTTT.

This clonotype was seen repeatedly, ten times or more. The chain uses TRBV18 and TRBJ2-7; the D is unclear. Germline V gene data show CDR1 as KGHSH and CDR2 as LQKENI. CDR3 length: 15 amino acids. V lost 0 bases, J lost 3 bases, and 12 bases lay in between. Here the CDR3 reads CASSPPGTSDYEQYF. The CDR3 nucleotides read TGTGCCAGCTCACCACCGGGAACAAGTGACTACGAGCAGTACTTC.

Note on this clonotype: A much bigger clone sits one base away, suggesting this may be a read error. This sequence joins TRBV29-1 and TRBJ1-5; TRBD1 matches at 9 bases. The J call is in doubt because the DNA end fits TRBJ2-3 better. The CDR3 is 12 amino acids. CDR1 and CDR2 from the germline V gene are SQVTM and ANQGSEA. The CDR3 sequence: CSARTGEQPQYF. Here the CDR3 DNA reads TGCAGCGCCCGGACAGGGGAACAGCCCCAGTATTTT.

This clonotype was counted many times. The V gene is TRBV5-6, the J gene TRBJ2-3; 11 bases fit TRBD2. J lost 5 bases, V lost 6 bases, and 8 bases had no gene match. The CDR3 loop spans 15 amino acids. Looked up from germline, CDR1 is SGHDT and CDR2 is YYEEEE. The chain's CDR3 is CASTVLAGAGDTQYF. CDR3 sequence (DNA): TGTGCCAGCACCGTACTAGCGGGAGCAGGAGATACGCAGTATTTT. Drawing the rest from reference TRBV5-6 and TRBJ2-3, the complete variable domain is DAGVTQSPTHLIKTRGQQVTLRCSPKSGHDTVSWYQQALGQGPQFIFQYYEEEERQRGNFPDRFSGHQFPNYSSELNVNALLLGDSALYLCASTVLAGAGDTQYFGPGTRLTVL.

The V gene is TRBV6-5, the J gene TRBJ2-3; TRBD2 agrees at 7 bases. Looked up from germline, CDR1 is MNHEY and CDR2 is SVGAGI. With 2 bases clipped from V and 2 bases from J, the junction kept 4 bases outside the gene matches. This CDR3 spans 15 amino acids. The CDR3, as DNA: TGTGCCAGCAGTTACGGGGGGGAGGTCACAGATACGCAGTATTTT. Its translation: CASSYGGEVTDTQYF.

This clonotype appeared many times. The chain has TRBV6-1 and TRBJ1-2, with TRBD1 as a possible D gene (6 bases). This CDR3 contains 15 residues. Germline CDR1 MNHNS, CDR2 SASEGT. V was clipped by 5 bases and J by 2 bases, with 15 bases between them. The CDR3 here is CASSTPGGANYGYTF. The CDR3 coding sequence is TGTGCCAGCAGTACACCGGGGGGGGCAAACTATGGCTACACCTTC.

This clonotype was recorded at least ten times. The rearrangement uses TRBV10-3 and TRBJ1-4; 7 bases fit TRBD1. CDR3 length: 14 amino acids. V was clipped by 8 bases and J by 4 bases; unmatched bases: 7. In germline, CDR1 is ENHRY, CDR2 SYGVKD. In nucleotides, the CDR3 is TGTGCCATCGGATACAGGGGAGATAATGAAAAACTGTTTTTT. Residues: CAIGYRGDNEKLFF.

This clonotype was counted many times. The chain couples TRBV6-2 or TRBV6-3 to TRBJ2-3; perhaps D is TRBD1 or TRBD2 (5 bases each). V lost 7 bases to trimming and J lost 4 bases, with 9 bases between them. Germline values: CDR1 MNHEY, CDR2 SVGEGT. The CDR3 runs 12 residues. The CDR3 DNA follows: TGTGCCAGCAACCGGGACCCAGATACGCAGTATTTT. It encodes CASNRDPDTQYF.

This clonotype has ten or more counts. This chain connects TRBV5-1 to TRBJ1-2; TRBD1 is a possible D gene (6 bases). CDR3 size: 15 residues. V shed 4 bases and J shed 8 bases, with 21 bases lying between them. Looked up from germline, CDR1 is SGHRS and CDR2 is YFSETQ. CDR3: CASSPQGGGVEGYTF. The CDR3 DNA sequence: TGCGCCAGCAGCCCCCAAGGAGGGGGAGTTGAAGGCTACACCTTC.

To note about this clonotype: A much larger clone sits a single nucleotide away, making a read error possible. The rearrangement joins TRBV29-1 to TRBJ1-2; possibly TRBD1 for D (6 bases). CDR1 SQVTM and CDR2 ANQGSEA come from the germline V gene. The CDR3 runs 12 residues. CDR3: CSAAGARGGYIF. CDR3 DNA: TGCAGCGCGGCGGGGGCAAGAGGTGGCTACATCTTC.

This clonotype showed up many times. In DNA, the CDR3 is TGTGCCAGCAGTTACTCGGTAAGGCCGCGGCATGGCTACACCTTC. It yields the protein CASSYSVRPRHGYTF. The V and J genes are TRBV6-2 or TRBV6-3 and TRBJ1-2; no reliable D call. Per germline, CDR1 MNHEY and CDR2 SVGEGT. Trimming took off 0 bases at V and 6 bases at J, with 14 bases between the two ends. The CDR3 covers 15 residues.

This clonotype was counted many times. The gene calls are TRBV28 and TRBJ1-2; 7 positions match TRBD1. Per the germline V gene, CDR1 is MDHEN and CDR2 is SYDVKM. V shed 7 bases, J shed 5 bases, and the junction held 7 bases outside the gene matches. The CDR3 runs 13 residues. The CDR3 DNA reads TGTGCCAGCACCCGGGACAGAGGTTATGGCTACACCTTC. This translates into CASTRDRGYGYTF.

This clonotype was found many times. This chain connects TRBV20-1 to TRBJ2-7, with D unclear. Germline V gene data show CDR1 as DFQATT and CDR2 as SNEGSKA (reference sequence). CDR3 length equals 15 residues. V was pared by 6 bases and J by 5 bases, with 23 bases between. Here the CDR3 reads CSALPRASSKDEQYF. The CDR3 DNA sequence: TGCAGTGCCCTACCTCGGGCCTCGAGCAAGGACGAGCAGTACTTC.

This clonotype was counted at least ten times. The chain employs TRBV6-2 or TRBV6-3 and TRBJ2-3; 7 bases fit TRBD2. The CDR3 extends over 14 amino acids. V gave up 5 bases and J gave up 2 bases; unmatched junction bases: 4. CDR1 and CDR2 from the germline V gene are MNHEY and SVGEGT. The DNA of the CDR3 is TGTGCCAGCAGTCATCGGGGGGACACAGATACGCAGTATTTT. Residues: CASSHRGDTDTQYF.

This clonotype was seen at least ten times. The V and J genes are TRBV7-6 and TRBJ2-3, with 7 bases fitting TRBD1. The CDR3 sequence is 14 residues long. Per the germline V gene, CDR1 is SGHVS and CDR2 is FNYEAQ. J was trimmed by 2 bases and V by 5 bases; bases with no gene match: 4. The CDR3 coding sequence is TGTGCCAGCAGCCGGGACAGCTTCACAGATACGCAGTATTTT. It codes for CASSRDSFTDTQYF.

This clonotype was counted between two and nine times. The chain recombines TRBV6-5 with TRBJ2-1; 10 bases match TRBD2. Germline trimming cut 0 bases from V and 9 bases from J; bases unmatched to any gene: 11. Germline V lookup: CDR1 MNHEY, CDR2 SVGAGI. The length of the CDR3 is 17 residues. The CDR3 protein is CASSYSKFASGSFEQFF. DNA for the CDR3: TGTGCCAGCAGTTACTCGAAATTCGCTAGCGGGAGCTTTGAGCAGTTCTTC.

About this clonotype: This may stem from a read error, because a much larger clone lies one nucleotide away. The CDR3 is CSVDRGTSTDTQYF. In nucleotides, the CDR3 is TGCAGCGTTGATCGGGGTACTAGCACAGATACGCAGTATTTT. The chain is built from TRBV29-1 and TRBJ2-3, with D perhaps matching TRBD2 (5 bases). V lost 3 bases, J lost 0 bases, and 10 bases lay in between. Germline lookup yields CDR1 SQVTM and CDR2 ANQGSEA. This CDR3 has 14 amino acids.

This clonotype was detected many times. The genes are TRBV6-2 or TRBV6-3 and TRBJ2-1; TRBD2 matches 10 bases. The V and J ends lost 5 bases and 9 bases, in that order; junction bases with no gene match: 4. The CDR3 loop spans 13 amino acids. Germline V gene lookup returns CDR1 MNHEY and CDR2 SVGEGT. CDR3 residues: CASSRLAGVEQFF. The CDR3 DNA reads TGTGCCAGCAGTAGGCTAGCGGGGGTTGAGCAGTTCTTC.

The CDR3 DNA sequence: TGTGCCAGCAGTCTAGGAGGGACTGGAAGCACAGATACGCAGTATTTT. Its protein product is CASSLGGTGSTDTQYF. This chain connects TRBV27 to TRBJ2-3; D possibly corresponds to TRBD2 (6 bases). Trimming left V 5 bases short and J 0 bases short, with 15 bases between. Germline CDR1 reads MNHEY; CDR2 reads SMNVEV (reference sequence). The CDR3 loop spans 16 amino acids.

The table lists this clonotype with many counts. The V call is TRBV7-9, the J call TRBJ2-5, with 9 bases matching TRBD1. Looked up from germline, CDR1 is SEHNR and CDR2 is FQNEAQ (reference sequence). V was pared by 5 bases and J by 5 bases, with 3 bases of the junction left unmatched. This CDR3 region has 13 residues. The CDR3, as DNA: TGTGCCAGCAGCACGGGGACAGGGGAGACCCAGTACTTC. Its translation: CASSTGTGETQYF. Full variable domain (remainder filled in from reference TRBV7-9 and TRBJ2-5): DTGVSQNPRHKITKRGQNVTFRCDPISEHNRLYWYRQTLGQGPEFLTYFQNEAQLEKSRLLSDRFSAERPKGSFSTLEIQRTEQGDSAMYLCASSTGTGETQYFGPGTRLLVL.

In the case of this clonotype: Germline is not matched at one junction end, which may reflect a read error. The chain combines TRBV24-1 with TRBJ2-1; 10 bases match TRBD1. CDR1 is KGHDR and CDR2 is SFDVKD in the germline V gene. The CDR3 is 15 residues long. CDR3 loop: CPTSDPGQGLNEQFF. Here the CDR3 DNA reads TGTCCCACCAGTGACCCGGGACAGGGGTTGAATGAACAGTTCTTC.

This clonotype was seen a handful of times. The DNA of the CDR3 is TGTGCCAGCAGTGATAGGGGGGAGCAGTTCTTC. Protein: CASSDRGEQFF. This sequence joins TRBV25-1 and TRBJ2-1; D is possibly TRBD1 (6 bases). CDR1 is MGHDK, CDR2 SYGVNS, per germline. Deletions cut 3 bases from V and 10 bases from J, with 7 bases between. This CDR3 has 11 residues.

This chain links TRBV7-2 with TRBJ2-3; 9 nucleotides match TRBD2. Trimming cost V 4 bases and J 2 bases; bases outside gene matches: 7. The CDR3 is 16 amino acids. Germline V gene lookup returns CDR1 SGHTA and CDR2 FQGNSA. CDR3 region: CASSSGTSFHTDTQYF. In DNA, the CDR3 is TGTGCCAGCAGCTCGGGGACTAGCTTTCACACAGATACGCAGTATTTT.

In its sample, this clonotype was seen many times. V and J are TRBV5-6 and TRBJ2-5; D is unclear. The CDR3 runs 15 residues. V shed 3 bases and J shed 1 base, with 13 bases lying between them. The germline CDR1 and CDR2 sequences are SGHDT and YYEEEE. The CDR3 spells CASSSPAAAQETQYF. The CDR3 nucleotides read TGTGCCAGCAGCTCCCCGGCGGCAGCCCAAGAGACCCAGTACTTC.

The sample holds a few counts of this clonotype. The CDR3 bases are TGCAGTGGAGGGCGGCAGGGTGCAGCCAAAAACATTCAGTACTTC. It codes for CSGGRQGAAKNIQYF. The rearrangement links TRBV20-1 to TRBJ2-4; either TRBD1 or TRBD2 may supply D (5 bases each). CDR1 DFQATT and CDR2 SNEGSKA come from the germline V gene (reference sequence). Trimming cost V 7 bases and J 0 bases, with 16 bases left between them. This CDR3 contains 15 residues.

This clonotype was seen ten or more times. This chain joins TRBV20-1 and TRBJ2-3; D ambiguous. Deletions cut 6 bases from V and 6 bases from J, with 10 bases between. Germline CDR1 reads DFQATT; CDR2 reads SNEGSKA (reference sequence). The CDR3 covers 11 residues. This chain's CDR3 is CSARPGDTQYF. CDR3 nucleotide sequence: TGCAGTGCCCGACCTGGCGATACGCAGTATTTT.

This clonotype was counted many times. The V and J genes are TRBV7-9 and TRBJ1-1; D not resolved. There are 12 residues in the CDR3. V was clipped by 2 bases and J by 7 bases, with 8 bases between them. The germline V gene has CDR1 SEHNR and CDR2 FQNEAQ (reference sequence). The CDR3, as DNA: TGTGCCAGCAGCTTATTGGGTGATGAAGCTTTCTTT. This sequence encodes CASSLLGDEAFF.

This clonotype showed up many times. V usage is TRBV7-2 and J usage is TRBJ2-5; 8 positions agree with TRBD2. Per the germline V gene, CDR1 is SGHTA and CDR2 is FQGNSA. This CDR3 spans 13 amino acids. J was trimmed by 7 bases and V by 3 bases; bases with no gene match: 4. This CDR3 reads CASSLHGRGTQYF. Here the CDR3 DNA reads TGTGCCAGCAGCTTGCACGGGAGGGGGACCCAGTACTTC.

The sample holds a few counts of this clonotype. The chain carries TRBV9 and TRBJ2-7; the D is unclear. Germline V lookup: CDR1 SGDLS, CDR2 YYNGEE. Trimming cost V 1 base and J 3 bases, with 11 bases left between them. The CDR3 contains 14 residues. The CDR3 spells CASSVSTTVYEQYF. In DNA form, the CDR3 reads TGTGCCAGCAGCGTATCAACCACCGTCTACGAGCAGTACTTC.

This clonotype was seen repeatedly, ten times or more. The CDR3 here is CSVADRFSGNTIYF. In DNA form, the CDR3 reads TGCAGCGTGGCGGACAGATTCTCTGGAAACACCATATATTTT. The V gene is TRBV29-1, the J gene TRBJ1-3; weak D call: TRBD1 (6 bases). Trimming took 6 bases from V and 0 from J, leaving 12 bases between them. The CDR3 is 14 residues long. Germline V lookup: CDR1 SQVTM, CDR2 ANQGSEA.

This clonotype was detected ten times or more. The rearrangement joins TRBV10-3 to TRBJ1-2; TRBD1 is a possible D gene (6 bases). Trimming took 0 bases from V and 8 from J, leaving 16 bases between them. From germline, CDR1 is ENHRY and CDR2 SYGVKD. The CDR3 covers 15 residues. The CDR3 sequence: CAISESILGARGYTF. The CDR3 DNA reads as TGTGCCATCAGTGAGTCGATTCTGGGGGCTCGGGGCTACACCTTC.

This clonotype showed up just once. V and J are TRBV2 and TRBJ1-2; a possible D gene is TRBD1 (5 bases). Trimming stripped 6 bases from V and 2 bases from J, with 13 bases between. This CDR3 has 14 residues. The germline gives CDR1 SNHLY, CDR2 FYNNEI. CDR3 bases: TGTGCCAGCAGAGAGGGGCGCCTCAACTATGGCTACACCTTC. It codes for CASREGRLNYGYTF.